The entry below gives a single TCR beta chain sequence along with its context. The identical CDR3 is also encoded by other nucleotide sequences in the sample. Some clones are missing from TCRdb's copy, which holds only in-frame ones; the method was immunoSEQ multiplex PCR. The sample holds about 980,000 clones, 76% seen once. V dropped 0 bases and J dropped 0 bases, with 4 bases sitting between them. The CDR3 covers 14 residues. Germline V CDR1 and CDR2: SGHRS, YFSETQ. This specimen comes from a study of shared clonotypes between healthy human individuals. This receptor was obtained from a man aged 18 to 29 in good health. The chain carries TRBV5-1 and TRBJ1-5; no clear D. The source material was memory CD4+ T cells sorted from blood. Subset reported: CD45RA-negative fraction. CDR3 sequence: CASSLGSSNQPQHF. The DNA for the CDR3 is TGCGCCAGCAGCTTGGGGTCTAGCAATCAGCCCCAGCATTTT.